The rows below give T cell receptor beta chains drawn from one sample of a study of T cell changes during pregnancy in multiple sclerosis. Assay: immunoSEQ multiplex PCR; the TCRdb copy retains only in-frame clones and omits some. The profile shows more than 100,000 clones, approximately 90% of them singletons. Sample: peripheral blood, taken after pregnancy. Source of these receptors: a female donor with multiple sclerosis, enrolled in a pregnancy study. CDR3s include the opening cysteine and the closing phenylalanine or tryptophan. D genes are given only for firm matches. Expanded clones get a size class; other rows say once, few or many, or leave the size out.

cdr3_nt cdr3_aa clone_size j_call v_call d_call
TGTGCCAGTAGTCAGGGGTTGGGCTACGAGCAGTACTTC CASSQGLGYEQYF - TRBJ2-7 TRBV19 -
TGTGCCAGCAGCGTAGTCTGGACTAGCGGGGACAATGAGCAGTTCTTC CASSVVWTSGDNEQFF - TRBJ2-1 TRBV9 TRBD2
TGCGCCAGCAGCCAAGTGTACGGGTTTAGCGGCAATGAGCAGTTCTTC CASSQVYGFSGNEQFF - TRBJ2-1 TRBV4-1 -
TGTGCCAGCTCAGGACTAGCTTTGAATGAGCAGTTCTTC CASSGLALNEQFF - TRBJ2-1 TRBV9 TRBD2
TGTGCCAGCAGTGTAGCGGAGGGGAACAATGAGCAGTTCTTC CASSVAEGNNEQFF - TRBJ2-1 TRBV2 -
TGTGCCAGCAGCTTAGGGGGCGGAAACACCATATATTTT CASSLGGGNTIYF - TRBJ1-3 TRBV7-2 -
TGCGCCAGCAGCCAACCCAGGGGCGGGGGGAACAATGAGCAGTTCTTC CASSQPRGGGNNEQFF - TRBJ2-1 TRBV5-1 TRBD2
TGTGCCAGCAGTTACCGCCGGACAGGGATGGGAAATGAGCAGTTCTTC CASSYRRTGMGNEQFF - TRBJ2-1 TRBV6-5 TRBD1
TGTGCCAGCAGCCCAGGCGGAGTCGGGGGAGGCCTGACTTTC CASSPGGVGGGLTF - TRBJ2-6 TRBV11-1 -
TGTGCCAGCAGCTTAGTGGGCGGGATAGGGGATGGCTACACCTTC CASSLVGGIGDGYTF - TRBJ1-2 TRBV11-2 -
TGTGCCAGCAGTCCACTTGACAGGGAGACCGGGGAGCTGTTTTTT CASSPLDRETGELFF - TRBJ2-2 TRBV2 TRBD1
TGTGCCAGCAGTTACCAGACTAGCTGGGGCACAGATACGCAGTATTTT CASSYQTSWGTDTQYF - TRBJ2-3 TRBV6-5 TRBD2
TGTGCCAGCAGCTTACAGGGGTATAGCAATCAGCCCCAGCATTTT CASSLQGYSNQPQHF - TRBJ1-5 TRBV11-2 -
TGTGCCAGCAGCCCGGTCGGGGATTCCTACAATGAGCAGTTCTTC CASSPVGDSYNEQFF - TRBJ2-1 TRBV5-5 -
TGTGCCAGCAGCCCCCGCTCCAGGGGGCGATCCTACAATGAGCAGTTCTTC CASSPRSRGRSYNEQFF - TRBJ2-1 TRBV7-3 TRBD1
TGTGCCTGGAGTGGGACGGGGGGCGGAAACACCATATATTTT CAWSGTGGGNTIYF - TRBJ1-3 TRBV30 -
TGTGCCAGCAGCGCCCGGGACACGTACCAAGAGACCCAGTACTTC CASSARDTYQETQYF - TRBJ2-5 TRBV9 -
TGTGCCAGCAGCCTGGACAGCAGCTATGGCTACACCTTC CASSLDSSYGYTF - TRBJ1-2 TRBV2 -
TGTGCCAGCAGCTTAGTTCGGGGATTAGGAATAGACACTGAAGCTTTCTTT CASSLVRGLGIDTEAFF - TRBJ1-1 TRBV7-9 -
TGTGCCTGGAGTCCCCCAGGGCCGGGACTAGCGGGAGCGGCTGCCGGGGAGCTGTTTTTT CAWSPPGPGLAGAAAGELFF - TRBJ2-2 TRBV30 TRBD2
TGTGCCAGCAGTTACGGACAGGGAAACTATGGCTACACCTTC CASSYGQGNYGYTF - TRBJ1-2 TRBV6-5 TRBD1
TGTGCCAGCAGTTCGGACAGGGGAGTTGGCTACACCTTC CASSSDRGVGYTF once TRBJ1-2 TRBV6-6 TRBD1
TGTGCCAGCAGTTATGAAGGGAGCTCCTACGAGCAGTACTTC CASSYEGSSYEQYF - TRBJ2-7 TRBV6-6 -
TGTGCCAGTATTGAGCTGAACGCTAACTATGGCTACACCTTC CASIELNANYGYTF - TRBJ1-2 TRBV19 -
TGTGCCAGCAGCGGTAAATTTGGAGGGACTAATGAAAAACTGTTTTTT CASSGKFGGTNEKLFF - TRBJ1-4 TRBV5-4 -
TGTGCCAGCAGCTTAGAGCCCCCACCGACAGGGGAGAGCAATCAGCCCCAGCATTTT CASSLEPPPTGESNQPQHF - TRBJ1-5 TRBV7-6 TRBD1
TGTGCCAGCAGCTTAGAAAGGGGCACTGAAGCTTTCTTT CASSLERGTEAFF - TRBJ1-1 TRBV11-2 -
TGTGCCAGCAGCTCCCGACTAGCGGGGGCCGCGTCCTACAATGAGCAGTTCTTC CASSSRLAGAASYNEQFF once TRBJ2-1 TRBV4-2 TRBD2
TGTGCCAGCAGCTTCCAAGGGACTAGCGGGAACACCGGGGAGCTGTTTTTT CASSFQGTSGNTGELFF - TRBJ2-2 TRBV9 TRBD2
TGTGCCAGCAGCCCTTTAACAGGGTATGGCTACACCTTC CASSPLTGYGYTF - TRBJ1-2 TRBV14 -
TGTGCCAGCATGCGACAGGGTTCATTTTACGAGCAGTACTTC CASMRQGSFYEQYF - TRBJ2-7 TRBV28 TRBD1